Given below is one TCR beta chain in context. The authors ran a second PCR of 7 to 11 cycles using a sample-barcoded 5' primer and a J-beta primer mix. TCRdb ran MiXCR on the 5' RACE reads and lists one entry per CDR3 protein. The data show fewer than 2 million distinct CDR3 sequences, more than 35% seen once. V was trimmed by 6 bases and J by 15 bases, leaving 12 bases between them. There are 10 residues in the CDR3. Germline CDR1 and CDR2: SNHLY and FYNNEI. The data stem from a study of blood T cells in healthy people across ages. On the study more broadly: Template switching retrieved approximately one barcoded beta molecule for each two T cells.

What was sequenced was blood. The clonotype originates from a human donor in good health. The chain couples TRBV2 to TRBJ2-1, with a tentative D call TRBD2 (6 bases). CDR3 DNA: TGTGCCAGCAGGGAGGGATACGCGTTCTTC. The encoded protein is CASREGYAFF.